This T cell receptor beta chain came from a study of T cells in Graves' hyperthyroidism and ophthalmopathy. General study results and limits: A model of 13 V-J pairs discriminated ophthalmopathy from stable hyperthyroidism.

The trim removed 1 base at V and 9 bases at J, leaving 11 bases unmatched. CDR3 length: 17 amino acids. Looked up from germline, CDR1 is SGHVS and CDR2 is FNYEAQ. Amplification targeted TCR beta CDR3 regions from RNA transcripts. An initial round of RT-PCR targeting the TCR CDR3 relied on the HTBI primer set. TCRdb re-analysed the multiplex PCR reads in MiXCR, keeping a single row per CDR3 protein. The sample lists 600,000 or so distinct CDR3 sequences; around 15% were seen once. This clonotype was found a few times. Antigen specificity is unknown. The chain uses TRBV7-6 and TRBJ2-1, with 11 positions matching TRBD2. Sequencing was performed on blood. The TCR was taken from a woman aged 50 to 60 with Graves' ophthalmopathy. The CDR3 sequence: CASSLGVAGGPTGEQFF. In DNA, the CDR3 is TGTGCCAGCAGCTTAGGGGTAGCGGGAGGGCCGACGGGTGAGCAGTTCTTC.